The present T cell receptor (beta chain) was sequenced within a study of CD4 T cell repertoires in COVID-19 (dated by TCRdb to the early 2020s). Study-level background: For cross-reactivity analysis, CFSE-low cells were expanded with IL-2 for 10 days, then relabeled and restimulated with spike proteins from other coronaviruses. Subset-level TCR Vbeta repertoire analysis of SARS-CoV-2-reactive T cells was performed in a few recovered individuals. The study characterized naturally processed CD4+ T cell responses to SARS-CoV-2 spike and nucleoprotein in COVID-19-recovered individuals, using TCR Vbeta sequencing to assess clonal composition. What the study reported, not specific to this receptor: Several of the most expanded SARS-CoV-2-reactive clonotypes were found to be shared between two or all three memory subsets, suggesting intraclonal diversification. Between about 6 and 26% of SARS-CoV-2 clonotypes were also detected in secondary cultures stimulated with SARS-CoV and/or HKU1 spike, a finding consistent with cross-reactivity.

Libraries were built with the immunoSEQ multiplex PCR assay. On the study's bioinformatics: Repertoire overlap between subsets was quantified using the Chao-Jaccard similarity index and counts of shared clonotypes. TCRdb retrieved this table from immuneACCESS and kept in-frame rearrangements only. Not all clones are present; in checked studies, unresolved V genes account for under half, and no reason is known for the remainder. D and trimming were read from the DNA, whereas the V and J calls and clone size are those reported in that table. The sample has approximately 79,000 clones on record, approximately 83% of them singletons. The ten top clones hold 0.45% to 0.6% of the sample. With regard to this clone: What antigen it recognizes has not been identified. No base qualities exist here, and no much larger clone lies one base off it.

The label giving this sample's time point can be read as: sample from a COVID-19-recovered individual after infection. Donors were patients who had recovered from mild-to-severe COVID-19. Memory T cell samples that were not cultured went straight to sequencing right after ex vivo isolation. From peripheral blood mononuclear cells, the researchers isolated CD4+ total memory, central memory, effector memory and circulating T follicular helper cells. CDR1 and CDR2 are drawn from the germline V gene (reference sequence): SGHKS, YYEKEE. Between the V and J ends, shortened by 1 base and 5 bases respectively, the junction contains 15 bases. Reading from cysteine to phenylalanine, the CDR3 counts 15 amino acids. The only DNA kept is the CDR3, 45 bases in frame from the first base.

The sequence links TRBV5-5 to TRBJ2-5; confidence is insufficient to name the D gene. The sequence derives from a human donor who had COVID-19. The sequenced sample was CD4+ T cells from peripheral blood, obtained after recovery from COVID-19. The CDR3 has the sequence CASSLRHSSRETQYF. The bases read TGTGCCAGCAGCTTGCGTCACAGCTCGAGGGAGACCCAGTACTTC. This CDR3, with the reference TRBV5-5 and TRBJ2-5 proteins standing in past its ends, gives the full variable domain DAGVTQSPTHLIKTRGQQVTLRCSPISGHKSVSWYQQVLGQGPQFIFQYYEKEERGRGNFPDRFSARQFPNYSSELNVNALLLGDSALYLCASSLRHSSRETQYFGPGTRLLVL.